Following are 15 T cell receptor beta chains from one sample sequenced in a study of blood T cell repertoires in COVID-19. Profiled with immunoSEQ multiplex PCR; TCRdb holds only in-frame clones, not every one. The repertoire holds around 200,000 clones, with more than 80% as singletons. Source material: peripheral blood. These receptors came from a human donor in a cohort sampled during active COVID-19.

The chain recombines TRBV13 with TRBJ2-5; possible D gene TRBD2, 5 bases. Germline V gene data show CDR1 as PRHDT and CDR2 as FYEKMQ (reference sequence). Trimming left V 4 bases short and J 5 bases short, with 8 bases between. The CDR3 extends over 12 amino acids. The CDR3 loop is CASSSEGETQYF. In nucleotides, the CDR3 is TGTGCCAGCAGCTCTGAGGGTGAGACCCAGTACTTC.

This rearrangement joins TRBV5-1 to TRBJ1-4; TRBD1 agrees at 7 bases. Unmatched junction bases numbered 2, after V lost 0 bases and J lost 6 bases. This CDR3 is 14 amino acids long. Germline CDR1 and CDR2: SGHRS and YFSETQ. DNA of the CDR3: TGCGCCAGCAGCTTGGACAGGGGTGATGAAAAACTGTTTTTT. Translated: CASSLDRGDEKLFF. Drawing the rest from reference TRBV5-1 and TRBJ1-4, the complete variable domain is KAGVTQTPRYLIKTRGQQVTLSCSPISGHRSVSWYQQTPGQGLQFLFEYFSETQRNKGNFPGRFSGRQFSNSRSEMNVSTLELGDSALYLCASSLDRGDEKLFFGSGTQLSVL.

The V gene is TRBV7-9, the J gene TRBJ1-2; TRBD1 aligns across 10 bases. The CDR3 covers 15 residues. The junction had 7 bases not matched to a gene; V was cut back by 5 bases and J by 4 bases. The V gene's germline CDR1 is SEHNR and CDR2 FQNEAQ (reference sequence). The CDR3 nucleotides are TGTGCCAGCAGCCAACTGGACAGGGGGGGCTATGGCTACACCTTC. Residues: CASSQLDRGGYGYTF.

The V gene is TRBV6-6, the J gene TRBJ2-1; maybe TRBD1 (5 bases). This CDR3 region has 15 residues. Germline CDR1 and CDR2: MNHNY and SVGAGI (reference sequence). Trimming cost V 2 bases and J 3 bases, with 11 bases left between them. CDR3 sequence (DNA): TGTGCCAGCAGTTACGGACAACCTTTCTACAATGAGCAGTTCTTC. Translation: CASSYGQPFYNEQFF.

This chain links TRBV5-1 with TRBJ1-1; D remains ambiguous. The V end was cut by 0 bases, the J end by 0 bases, with 6 bases between. The germline gives CDR1 SGHRS, CDR2 YFSETQ. This CDR3 has 14 residues. The CDR3 DNA reads TGCGCCAGCAGCTTGGCGAACATGAACACTGAAGCTTTCTTT. This translates into CASSLANMNTEAFF.

The chain combines TRBV3-1 (or the pseudogene TRBV3-2) with TRBJ2-7, with D possibly TRBD1 on 6 matching bases. This CDR3 region has 14 residues. Germline assignment: CDR1 LGHDT and CDR2 YNNKEL (reference sequence). V lost 5 bases to trimming and J lost 2 bases, with 13 bases between them. The CDR3 sequence is CASSTGHYTYEQYF. The CDR3 DNA sequence: TGTGCCAGCAGCACGGGACATTATACCTACGAGCAGTACTTC.

This chain joins TRBV11-2 and TRBJ1-6; D not certain. V shed 5 bases and J shed 3 bases, with 8 bases lying between them. The length of the CDR3 is 14 residues. Germline loops: CDR1 SGHAT, CDR2 FQNNGV. The chain's CDR3 is CASSQDNYNSPLHF. The CDR3 DNA follows: TGTGCCAGCAGCCAAGACAACTATAATTCACCCCTCCACTTT.

This chain uses TRBV6-5 with TRBJ1-5; no clear D. The length of the CDR3 is 11 residues. Trimming shortened V by 11 bases and J by 11 bases, and 16 bases separated the two germline ends. The germline CDR1 and CDR2 sequences are MNHEY and SVGAGI. This CDR3 reads CAAGADWTQHF. For the CDR3, the DNA is TGTGCCGCCGGAGCGGATTGGACCCAGCATTTT.

The chain is built from TRBV5-1 and TRBJ2-2; TRBD1 agrees at 9 bases. This CDR3 spans 15 amino acids. The V gene's germline CDR1 is SGHRS and CDR2 YFSETQ. The J segment lost 4 bases and the V segment lost 4 bases, leaving 5 bases of the junction unmatched. CDR3: CASSEQGAGTGELFF. CDR3 DNA: TGCGCCAGCAGCGAACAGGGGGCGGGCACCGGGGAGCTGTTTTTT. Using reference TRBV5-1 and TRBJ2-2 for the parts outside the CDR3, the full variable domain is KAGVTQTPRYLIKTRGQQVTLSCSPISGHRSVSWYQQTPGQGLQFLFEYFSETQRNKGNFPGRFSGRQFSNSRSEMNVSTLELGDSALYLCASSEQGAGTGELFFGEGSRLTVL.

V gene TRBV18 combines with J gene TRBJ1-3, with D unresolved. V lost 6 bases and J lost 5, with 11 bases in between. CDR3 length: 13 amino acids. In germline, CDR1 is KGHSH, CDR2 LQKENI. The CDR3 sequence is CASSASNRNTIYF. CDR3 nucleotide sequence: TGTGCCAGCTCCGCGTCGAATAGAAACACCATATATTTT.

This clone was detected only a few times. This chain links TRBV11-2 with TRBJ1-1, with 7 bases identical to TRBD1. After removal of 5 bases from V and 6 bases from J, the junction contained 3 bases not matched to a gene. Germline V CDR1 and CDR2: SGHAT, FQNNGV. The CDR3 runs to 12 residues. CDR3 bases: TGTGCCAGCAGCCTCGGACAGGCTGAAGCTTTCTTT. As protein: CASSLGQAEAFF. Using reference TRBV11-2 and TRBJ1-1 for the parts outside the CDR3, the full variable domain is EAGVAQSPRYKIIEKRQSVAFWCNPISGHATLYWYQQILGQGPKLLIQFQNNGVVDDSQLPKDRFSAERLKGVDSTLKIQPAKLEDSAVYLCASSLGQAEAFFGQGTRLTVV.

The count of this clone is one. The chain recombines TRBV6-5 with TRBJ2-7; 7 nucleotides match TRBD1. This CDR3 comprises 14 residues. After removal of 6 bases from V and 4 bases from J, the junction contained 9 bases not matched to a gene. CDR1 MNHEY and CDR2 SVGAGI come from the germline V gene. The CDR3 DNA reads as TGTGCCAGCAGGACCGGGACAGCCGATTACGAGCAGTACTTC. Translation: CASRTGTADYEQYF.

The chain recombines TRBV30 with TRBJ2-7; TRBD1 matches 9 bases. The CDR3 has 9 amino acids. Trimming cost V 7 bases and J 13 bases; bases outside gene matches: 5. Germline V gene sequence: CDR1 GTSNPN, CDR2 SVGIG (reference sequence). The CDR3 protein is CALDRGLYF. CDR3 bases: TGTGCCTTGGACAGGGGTCTTTACTTC.

This sequence joins TRBV18 and TRBJ1-1; no reliable D call. Germline values: CDR1 KGHSH, CDR2 LQKENI. CDR3 size: 14 residues. The V gene lost 1 base and the J gene lost 1 base, with 7 bases spanning the gap. The CDR3 is CASSPRSGNTEAFF. The CDR3 region has the DNA TGTGCCAGCTCACCACGGAGCGGGAACACTGAAGCTTTCTTT.

The genes are TRBV10-3 and TRBJ1-2, with 7 bases lining up with TRBD1. Germline trimming cut 6 bases from V and 5 bases from J; bases unmatched to any gene: 6. Germline CDR1 is ENHRY and CDR2 is SYGVKD. The length of the CDR3 is 13 residues. CDR3 nucleotides: TGTGCCATCAGCTTTACAGGGGAGTATGGCTACACCTTC. Its protein product is CAISFTGEYGYTF.